The 5 T cell receptor beta chains below were found in one sample sequenced in a study of Graves' ophthalmopathy and Graves' hyperthyroidism. Transcripts of RNA were the source for amplifying TCR beta CDR3 regions. Second-round multiplex PCR came after a first-round RT-PCR that employed HTBI primers. TCRdb re-analysed the multiplex PCR reads in MiXCR, keeping a single row per CDR3 protein. The data hold about 620,000 distinct CDR3 sequences, with around a fifth observed a single time. What was sequenced was peripheral blood. The source of these receptors is a woman younger than 30 with stable Graves' hyperthyroidism. Some clones in this sample may be carry-over from other donors' samples.

This clonotype showed up just a few times. V usage is TRBV3-1 and J usage is TRBJ1-5; TRBD1 might be the D (5 bases). The CDR3 sequence is 16 residues long. In germline, CDR1 is LGHDT, CDR2 YNNKEL (reference sequence). V lost 0 bases and J lost 3, with 12 bases in between. The CDR3 DNA sequence: TGTGCCAGCAGCCAAGATTTCGGGACGGACAATCAGCCCCAGCATTTT. Its translation is CASSQDFGTDNQPQHF.

This clonotype was seen ten or more times. The junction does not match germline at one end; this may be a read error. Written as DNA, the CDR3 is TGTGCCAGCAGCTTAGGGATCCCAATGAACACTGGAGCTTTCTTT. Translation: CASSLGIPMNTGAFF. This chain joins TRBV13 and TRBJ1-1, with D hard to call. Germline CDR1 is PRHDT and CDR2 is FYEKMQ (reference sequence). This CDR3 has 15 residues.

This clonotype was seen at least ten times. The chain is built from TRBV10-3 and TRBJ2-2; D may match TRBD1 or TRBD2 (5 bases each). CDR3 length equals 12 residues. CDR1 and CDR2 (germline): ENHRY, SYGVKD. V lost 10 bases, J lost 8 bases, and 14 bases lay in between. The CDR3 reads CATGPNVGELFF. The CDR3 DNA reads as TGTGCCACGGGACCCAATGTTGGGGAGCTGTTTTTT.

This clonotype has a count of ten or more. The V call is TRBV11-2, the J call TRBJ2-7; 7 bases are a match to TRBD2. Germline V gene sequence: CDR1 SGHAT, CDR2 FQNNGV. V shed 1 base, J shed 3 bases, and the junction held 6 bases outside the gene matches. This CDR3 has 15 residues. CDR3 in amino acids: CASSLGSSGYYEQYF. In DNA form, the CDR3 reads TGTGCCAGCAGCTTAGGAAGTAGCGGGTACTACGAGCAGTACTTC.

The gene calls are TRBV24-1 and TRBJ1-2; the D is unclear. The CDR3 length is 13 residues. V lost 4 bases, J lost 8 bases, and 13 bases lay in between. Germline V gene data show CDR1 as KGHDR and CDR2 as SFDVKD. CDR3 sequence (DNA): TGTGCCACCAGTGAATCGCGGACGTCCGGCTACACCTTC. Its protein is CATSESRTSGYTF.